This T cell receptor (beta chain) was profiled in a study of monozygotic twins with inflammatory bowel disease. General study results and limits: For repertoire similarity, concordant twins did not differ from discordant twins, possibly because power was limited.

The RNA usage for each TCR library was roughly 3.5 ug of total RNA. TCRalpha and TCRbeta cDNA underwent two nested PCRs of roughly 17 and 9 cycles. No DNA is given; TCRdb re-called the 5' RACE reads and lists each CDR3 protein once. The specimen's table records 150,000 to 200,000 distinct CDR3 sequences. Comments on this clonotype: The antigen is not known.

The CDR3 contains 11 residues. This chain joins TRBV12-3 or TRBV12-4 and TRBJ2-1; TCRdb proposes TRBD2, but this gene call is untestable without DNA. The sequence derives from a human donor with ulcerative colitis or Crohn's disease, or a healthy co-twin of an affected twin (not recorded which). What was sequenced was blood. The CDR3 reads CASSERGEQFF.